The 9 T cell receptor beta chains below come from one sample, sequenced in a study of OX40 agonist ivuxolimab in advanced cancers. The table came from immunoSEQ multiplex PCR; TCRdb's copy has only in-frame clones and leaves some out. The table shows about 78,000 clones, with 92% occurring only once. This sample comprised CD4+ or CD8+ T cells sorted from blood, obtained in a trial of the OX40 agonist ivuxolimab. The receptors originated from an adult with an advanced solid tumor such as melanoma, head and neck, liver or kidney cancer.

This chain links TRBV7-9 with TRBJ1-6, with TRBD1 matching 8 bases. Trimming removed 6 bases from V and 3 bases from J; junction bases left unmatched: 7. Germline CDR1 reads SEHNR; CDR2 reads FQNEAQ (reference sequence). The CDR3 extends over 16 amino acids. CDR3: CASSRTGSGYNSPLHF. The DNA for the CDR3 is TGTGCCAGCAGTCGGACAGGGAGCGGCTATAATTCACCCCTCCACTTT.

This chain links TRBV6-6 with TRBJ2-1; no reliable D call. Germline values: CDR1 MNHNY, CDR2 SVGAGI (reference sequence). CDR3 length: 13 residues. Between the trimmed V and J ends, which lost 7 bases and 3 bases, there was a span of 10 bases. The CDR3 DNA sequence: TGTGCCAGCACTGGGGTGCGCTACAATGAGCAGTTCTTC. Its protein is CASTGVRYNEQFF.

The CDR3 here is CASSQGRGVSLMNTEAFF. The CDR3 DNA is TGCGCCAGCAGCCAAGGTCGAGGGGTATCCCTAATGAACACTGAAGCTTTCTTT. The chain links TRBV4-1 to TRBJ1-1; the D gene is possibly TRBD1 (5 bases). The V end lost 1 base, the J end lost 0 bases, and 18 bases lay between the germline ends. CDR3 length: 18 residues. Germline CDR1 is MGHRA and CDR2 is YSYEKL.

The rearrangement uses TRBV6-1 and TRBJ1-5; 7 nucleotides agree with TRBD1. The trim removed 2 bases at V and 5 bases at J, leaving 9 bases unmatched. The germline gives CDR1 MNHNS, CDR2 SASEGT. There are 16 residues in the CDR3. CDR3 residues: CASSENTGVRYQPQHF. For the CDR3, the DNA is TGTGCCAGCAGTGAAAACACAGGGGTCCGATATCAGCCCCAGCATTTT.

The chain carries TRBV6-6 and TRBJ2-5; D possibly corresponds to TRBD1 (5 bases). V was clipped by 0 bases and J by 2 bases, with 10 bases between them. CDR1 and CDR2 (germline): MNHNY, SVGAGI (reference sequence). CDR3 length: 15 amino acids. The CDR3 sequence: CASSYSVGPQETQYF. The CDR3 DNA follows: TGTGCCAGCAGTTACTCGGTGGGGCCACAAGAGACCCAGTACTTC.

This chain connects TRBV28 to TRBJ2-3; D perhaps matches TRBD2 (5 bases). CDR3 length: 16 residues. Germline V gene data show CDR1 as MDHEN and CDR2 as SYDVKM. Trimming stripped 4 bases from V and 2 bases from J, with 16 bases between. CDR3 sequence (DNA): TGTGCCAGCAGTTCAGGAAGCGGAATCGTCACAGATACGCAGTATTTT. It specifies CASSSGSGIVTDTQYF.

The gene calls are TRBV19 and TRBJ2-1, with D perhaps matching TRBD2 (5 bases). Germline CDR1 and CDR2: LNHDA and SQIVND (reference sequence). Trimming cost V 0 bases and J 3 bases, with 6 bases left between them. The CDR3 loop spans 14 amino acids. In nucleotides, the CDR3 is TGTGCCAGTAGTATAGACGGGAACTACAATGAGCAGTTCTTC. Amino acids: CASSIDGNYNEQFF.

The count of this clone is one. This chain's CDR3 is CASSPAGRPIENTGELFF. CDR3 coding DNA: TGTGCCAGCTCACCAGCGGGCAGGCCGATAGAGAACACCGGGGAGCTGTTTTTT. The chain uses TRBV18 and TRBJ2-2; tentative D call: TRBD2 (5 bases). V dropped 2 bases and J dropped 1 base, with 17 bases sitting between them. The CDR3 loop spans 18 amino acids. The V gene's germline CDR1 is KGHSH and CDR2 LQKENI.

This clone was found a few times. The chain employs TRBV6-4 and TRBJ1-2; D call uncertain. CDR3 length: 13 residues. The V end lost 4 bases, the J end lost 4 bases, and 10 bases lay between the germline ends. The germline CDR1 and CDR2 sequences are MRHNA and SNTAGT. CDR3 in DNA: TGTGCCAGCAGTGCCCTGGGCTCCTATGGCTACACCTTC. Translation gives CASSALGSYGYTF.